A selection of T cell receptor beta chains follows, all from one sample in a study of shared clonotypes between healthy human individuals. TCRdb's copy holds only in-frame clones and misses some; the assay was immunoSEQ multiplex PCR. The data contain about 490,000 clones, less than 80% of them singletons. Sequencing was carried out using PBMCs. These receptors originate from a woman aged 40-49 years in good health. Some clones in this sample may be carry-over from other donors' samples. Each CDR3 is given with its conserved first and last residue. The D gene is left open where the match is weak. Expanded clones are given a class, and other clones once, few, many or no size at all.

. TRBD1 TRBJ1-1 TRBV27 TGTGCCAGCAGGATACTTGACAGGGGGCAATCTGTAGCCTTCTTT CASRILDRGQSVAFF
few . TRBJ1-5 TRBV27 TGTGCCAGCAGTTTAGCGGTAGGTCAGCCCCAGCATTTT CASSLAVGQPQHF
. TRBD1 TRBJ1-2 TRBV29-1 TGCAGCGTTGCCGGGACAGTCTATGGCTACACCTTC CSVAGTVYGYTF
few . TRBJ2-1 TRBV5-4 TGTGCCAGCAGCTCTCAGGGGGGCACCTACAATGAGCAGTTCTTC CASSSQGGTYNEQFF
once . TRBJ1-1 TRBV20-1 TGCAGTGCTCCGGAGAACACTGAAGCTTTCTTT CSAPENTEAFF
. . TRBJ2-7 TRBV30 TGTGCCTGGAGGGGGATTTACGAGCAGTACTTC CAWRGIYEQYF
. TRBD2 TRBJ2-5 TRBV28 TGTGCCAGCAGCCCCGGACTAGCGGGAGGGCCAATTCAATCACCGCGCCACGAGACCCAGTACTTC CASSPGLAGGPIQSPRHETQYF
few TRBD2 TRBJ2-1 TRBV7-6 TGTGCCAGCAGCTTAGTGCCCGGGACTAGTAACAATGAGCAGTTCTTC CASSLVPGTSNNEQFF
. . TRBJ2-7 TRBV2 TGTGCCAGCAGTGATGGAGCGGATTACGAGCAGTACTTC CASSDGADYEQYF
. . TRBJ2-3 TRBV7-8 TGTGCCAGCAGCTTACCGACCACAGATACGCAGTATTTT CASSLPTTDTQYF
. TRBD2 TRBJ2-1 TRBV19 TGTGCCAGTAGTACAATATCTAGCGGGACTTACAATGAGCAGTTCTTC CASSTISSGTYNEQFF
. . TRBJ1-4 TRBV5-1 TGCGCCAGCAGCTTGAGTTTGTGGGGGGAGACTGAAAAACTGTTTTTT CASSLSLWGETEKLFF
many . TRBJ1-4 TRBV13 TGTGCCAGCAGCTTAGGTGGGGGGATTTTCGGATCGGCGTCTAATGAAAAACTGTTTTTT CASSLGGGIFGSASNEKLFF
. . TRBJ1-2 TRBV7-2 TGTGCCAGCAGCCAGGCGGGGGTTGGCTACACCTTC CASSQAGVGYTF
. . TRBJ2-1 TRBV6-6 TGTGCCAGCAGTTACCGGGCGGGAACCAATGAGCAGTTCTTC CASSYRAGTNEQFF
. . TRBJ1-1 TRBV28 TGTGCCAGCAGGGAACCGGGACACCACACTGAAGCTTTCTTT CASREPGHHTEAFF
. TRBD1 TRBJ2-7 TRBV13 TGTGCCAGCAGCTGGGGACAGGGGTTGGGCGAGCAGTACTTC CASSWGQGLGEQYF
few . TRBJ1-1 TRBV27 TGTGCCAGCAGTGTACAGAGGAACACTGAAGCTTTCTTT CASSVQRNTEAFF
. . TRBJ2-2 TRBV2 TGTGCCAGCAGTGAGTTGCTATCCGGGGGGGAGCTGTTTTTT CASSELLSGGELFF
. TRBD2 TRBJ2-2 TRBV6-4 TGTGCCAGCAGGCCCACTAGCGGGTCCGCCGGGGAGCTGTTTTTT CASRPTSGSAGELFF
. . TRBJ1-5 TRBV7-9 TGTGCCAGCAGCTTAGAGCGGCCCAGGGAGGAACAGCCCCAGCATTTT CASSLERPREEQPQHF
. TRBD2 TRBJ2-3 TRBV28 TGTGCCAGCAGTTTTCTAGCGGGAGGGCGTACGCAGTATTTT CASSFLAGGRTQYF
once . TRBJ1-1 TRBV28 TGTGCCAGCAGTCCCCGCCGACGGGGGCGGAACACTGAAGCTTTCTTT CASSPRRRGRNTEAFF
. . TRBJ2-1 TRBV25-1 TGTGCCAGCAGTGAATGGATGGCTAGCGACCACAATGAGCAGTTCTTC CASSEWMASDHNEQFF
once . TRBJ1-2 TRBV18 TGTGCCAGCTCACCAGGGGCGTCCTATGGCTACACCTTC CASSPGASYGYTF
. TRBD1 TRBJ2-1 TRBV29-1 TGCAGCGTTGCCACGGGACAGGGTCGGCAGTTCTTC CSVATGQGRQFF
. . TRBJ1-1 TRBV28 TGTGCCAGCAGTCGCAGGGTGGGGAACACTGAAGCTTTCTTT CASSRRVGNTEAFF
. TRBD1 TRBJ2-7 TRBV18 TGTGCCAGCTCACGGTCCGGGACAGGGGGCCCCTCCCACGAGCAGTACTTC CASSRSGTGGPSHEQYF
. . TRBJ2-6 TRBV28 TGTGCCAGCAGTTACTTGGCGGCTGGGGCCAACGTCCTGACTTTC CASSYLAAGANVLTF
. . TRBJ2-7 TRBV4-2 TGTGCCAGCAGCCAAGATCCTTTCTCCTACGAGCAGTACTTC CASSQDPFSYEQYF
few TRBD1 TRBJ2-3 TRBV7-3 TGTGCCAGCAGCTTAACGTCCCTACAGGGGGCGCCGACAGATACGCAGTATTTT CASSLTSLQGAPTDTQYF
. . TRBJ2-1 TRBV28 TGTGCCAGCAGTTTGGAGGAGTACAATGAGCAGTTCTTC CASSLEEYNEQFF
. TRBD1 TRBJ2-5 TRBV5-1 TGCGCCAGCAGCTTGGAGAGACAGGGACAAGAGACCCAGTACTTC CASSLERQGQETQYF
few . TRBJ1-2 TRBV2 TGTGCCAGCAGTGAAGCACGGGGGGCTCGAGGCTACACCTTC CASSEARGARGYTF
. TRBD1 TRBJ2-7 TRBV7-2 TGTGCCAGCAGCTCGGGACAGAAAATCTACGAGCAGTACTTC CASSSGQKIYEQYF
. . TRBJ1-1 TRBV6-5 TGTGCCAGCAGTTACGATGTGGGACAAAACACTGAAGCTTTCTTT CASSYDVGQNTEAFF
. . TRBJ2-7 TRBV5-1 TGCGCCAGCAGCTTGCGGCAGGGTTCTTACGAGCAGTACTTC CASSLRQGSYEQYF
medium-sized . TRBJ2-2 TRBV25-1 TGTGCCAGCAGTGAATATGAGGGGGCCGGGGAGCTGTTTTTT CASSEYEGAGELFF
. . TRBJ2-5 TRBV27 TGTGCCAGCAGTAGCTCGTGGGGGGAGACCCAGTACTTC CASSSSWGETQYF
. TRBD2 TRBJ2-7 TRBV28 TGTGCCAGCAGTCCAAGGGGACTAGCGGGAGGCAGCTCCTACGAGCAGTACTTC CASSPRGLAGGSSYEQYF
. TRBD1 TRBJ1-4 TRBV25-1 TGTGCCAGCAGAAGTCCCTCCGGGACAGGGGTTAATGAAAAACTGTTTTTT CASRSPSGTGVNEKLFF
. . TRBJ1-5 TRBV19 TGTGCCAGTAGTACTGGTTCTGAACAGCCCCAGCATTTT CASSTGSEQPQHF
. . TRBJ2-1 TRBV5-6 TGTGCCAGCAGCTTATTATTTCGGCGGGAAGAGCAGTTCTTC CASSLLFRREEQFF
. TRBD1 TRBJ2-7 TRBV7-3 TGTGCCAGCAGCTTACAACAGGGGGCAGGTGGCGAGCAGTACTTC CASSLQQGAGGEQYF
few TRBD1 TRBJ1-5 TRBV11-3 TGTGCCAGCAGCCCCCGGACAGGGCGGACAAATCAGCCCCAGCATTTT CASSPRTGRTNQPQHF
. . TRBJ2-5 TRBV18 TGTGCCAGCTCACCACGTCGGGGATCAGAGACCCAGTACTTC CASSPRRGSETQYF